This TCR beta chain is drawn from a study of regulatory T cells in long-lasting Graves disease. As to time point: persistent/refractory GD, antithyroid drugs over 5 years with positive TRAb. PBMCs were the source of the RNA used for TCR sequencing. Graves' disease diagnoses used American Thyroid Association guidelines. In this cohort, patients came from an endocrinology department located in Xi'an, China. This clonotype was recorded at least ten times. Its antigen is as yet unknown. Building of the TCR beta libraries involved iRepertoire HTBI primers and Arm-PCR of CDR3 regions. TCRdb re-analysed the multiplex PCR reads in MiXCR, keeping a single row per CDR3 protein. Here the sample spans a few hundred thousand distinct CDR3 sequences, about a quarter being singletons. The CDR3 is 13 amino acids. In germline, CDR1 is LNHDA, CDR2 SQIVND (reference sequence). The V and J ends lost 5 bases and 4 bases respectively, with 6 bases between them.

The study, taken as a whole, reports: Researchers reported studying only peripheral blood, not thyroid tissue.

The clonotype was recovered from a female donor with Graves disease. This specimen was peripheral blood mononuclear cells (PBMCs), taken when the disease was refractory, from a patient treated with antithyroid drugs. The rearrangement joins TRBV19 to TRBJ2-6; no clear D. CDR3 region: CASSSLGANVLTF. CDR3 nucleotide sequence: TGTGCCAGTAGTTCTTTGGGGGCCAACGTCCTGACTTTC.